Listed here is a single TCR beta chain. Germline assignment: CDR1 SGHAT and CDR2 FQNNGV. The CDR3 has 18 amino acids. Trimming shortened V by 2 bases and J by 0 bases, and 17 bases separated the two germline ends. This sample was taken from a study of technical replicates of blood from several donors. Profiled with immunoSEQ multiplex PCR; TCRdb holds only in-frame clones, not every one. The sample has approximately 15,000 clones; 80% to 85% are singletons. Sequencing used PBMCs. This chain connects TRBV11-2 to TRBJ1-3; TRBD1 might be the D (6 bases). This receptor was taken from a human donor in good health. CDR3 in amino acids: CASSLIRDNSRSGNTIYF. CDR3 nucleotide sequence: TGTGCCAGCAGCTTAATACGGGACAACTCTCGCTCTGGAAACACCATATATTTT.